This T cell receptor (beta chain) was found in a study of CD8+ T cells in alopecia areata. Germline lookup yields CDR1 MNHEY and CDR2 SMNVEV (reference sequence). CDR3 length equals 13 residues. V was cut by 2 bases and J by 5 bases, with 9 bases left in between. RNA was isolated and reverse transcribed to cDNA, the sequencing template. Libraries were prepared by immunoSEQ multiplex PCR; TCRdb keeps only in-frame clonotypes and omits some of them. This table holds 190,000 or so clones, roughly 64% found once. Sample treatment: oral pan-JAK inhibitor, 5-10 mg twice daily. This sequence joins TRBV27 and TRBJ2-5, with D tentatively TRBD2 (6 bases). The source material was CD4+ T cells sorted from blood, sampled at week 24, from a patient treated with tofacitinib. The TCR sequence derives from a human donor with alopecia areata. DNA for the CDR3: TGTGCCAGCAGTTTAGTACGGGGGGAGACCCAGTACTTC. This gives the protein CASSLVRGETQYF.